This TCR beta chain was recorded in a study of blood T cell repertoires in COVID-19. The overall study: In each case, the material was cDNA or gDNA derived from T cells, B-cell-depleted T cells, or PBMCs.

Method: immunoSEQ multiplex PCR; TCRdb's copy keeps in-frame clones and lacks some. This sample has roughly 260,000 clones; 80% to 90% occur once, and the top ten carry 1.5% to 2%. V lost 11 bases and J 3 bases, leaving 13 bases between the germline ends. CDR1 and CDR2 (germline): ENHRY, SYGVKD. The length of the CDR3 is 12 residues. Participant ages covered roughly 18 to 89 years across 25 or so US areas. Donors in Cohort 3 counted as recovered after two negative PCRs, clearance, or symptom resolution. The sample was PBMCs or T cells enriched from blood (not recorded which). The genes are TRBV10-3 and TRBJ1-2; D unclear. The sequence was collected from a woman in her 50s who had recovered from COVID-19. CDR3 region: CASGGRDYGYTF. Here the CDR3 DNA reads TGTGCCTCCGGTGGGCGGGACTATGGCTACACCTTC.